Listed below are T cell receptor beta chains from one sample, sequenced in a study of graft-versus-host responses after intestinal transplantation. Their antigens are not known. TCRdb's copy holds only in-frame clones and misses some; the assay was immunoSEQ multiplex PCR. The data show some 90,000 clones, 90% to 95% seen once. This material consisted of unstimulated CD8+ T cells sorted from spleen or lymph node cells, taken before intestinal transplant. The receptors derive from a human donor who received an intestinal transplant. The CDR3 runs from the conserved cysteine through the conserved F or W. The D gene is left open where the match is weak. Size tells how often a clone was seen (once, few, many) or the class of an expanded clone, and some rows leave it out.

J | size | D | V | DNA | CDR3
TRBJ1-1 | . | . | TRBV19 | TGTGCCAGTAGGGGCATGAACACTGAAGCTTTCTTT | CASRGMNTEAFF
TRBJ2-7 | . | . | TRBV9 | TGTGCCAGCAGCGTAGCCCCTTCCTACGAGCAGTACTTC | CASSVAPSYEQYF
TRBJ2-7 | . | TRBD2 | TRBV4-2 | TGTGCCAGCAGCCAAGAGTGGACTAGCGGGCCCTCGGTGTACGAGCAGTACTTC | CASSQEWTSGPSVYEQYF
TRBJ2-1 | . | TRBD2 | TRBV10-2 | TGCGCCAGCAGTGACGCCCTGACTAGCGGGAGCTCCTACAATGAGCAGTTCTTC | CASSDALTSGSSYNEQFF
TRBJ1-1 | . | . | TRBV13 | TGTGCCAGCAGCTTAGAAGTGGGTGGGAGCCTCAACACTGAAGCTTTCTTT | CASSLEVGGSLNTEAFF
TRBJ2-1 | . | TRBD2 | TRBV12-5 | TGTGCTAGTGGTTTGTCGCTAGCGGTTTCGTTCTTC | CASGLSLAVSFF
TRBJ1-2 | . | . | TRBV28 | TGTGCCAGCAGTTTATCGTCTGGGGGCACCTATGGCTACACCTTC | CASSLSSGGTYGYTF
TRBJ2-5 | once | . | TRBV18 | TGTGCCAGCTCACCACCCAGCGAGGAGACCCAGTACTTC | CASSPPSEETQYF
TRBJ2-3 | . | . | TRBV9 | TGTGCCAGCAGCGACATGGTACGGCGGGGAAGCACAGATACGCAGTATTTT | CASSDMVRRGSTDTQYF
TRBJ2-7 | . | TRBD2 | TRBV2 | TGTGCCAGCAGTGCCCTACTAGCGGGAGGTACCTACGAGCAGTACTTC | CASSALLAGGTYEQYF
TRBJ2-5 | . | TRBD2 | TRBV5-6 | TGTGCCAGCAGCACCGGGACTAGCCGGGAGACCCAGTACTTC | CASSTGTSRETQYF
TRBJ2-1 | . | TRBD2 | TRBV19 | TGTGCCAGTACCATAGCGGGAGGCAACCCCTACAATGAGCAGTTCTTC | CASTIAGGNPYNEQFF
TRBJ1-2 | . | . | TRBV15 | TGTGCCACCAGCAGAGACAGATACAGATATGGCTACACCTTC | CATSRDRYRYGYTF
TRBJ1-1 | few | . | TRBV5-4 | TGTGCCAGCAGCCCTGGGACATCTGAAGCTTTCTTT | CASSPGTSEAFF
TRBJ2-5 | . | . | TRBV5-1 | TGCGCCAGCCGGCCAGGAGGGAAAGAGACCCAGTACTTC | CASRPGGKETQYF
TRBJ2-3 | . | . | TRBV4-2 | TGTGCCAGCAGCCAGGACATAGGAATCGGCACAGATACGCAGTATTTT | CASSQDIGIGTDTQYF
TRBJ2-7 | . | TRBD2 | TRBV7-9 | TGTGCCAGCAGCTTGGGACTAGCGGAAAACTACGAGCAGTACTTC | CASSLGLAENYEQYF
TRBJ2-1 | once | TRBD2 | TRBV6-1 | TGTGCCACCGACAGGACTAGCGGATTCTACAATGAGCAGTTCTTC | CATDRTSGFYNEQFF
TRBJ2-7 | . | TRBD2 | TRBV4-1 | TGCGCCAGCGCACCGGGACTAGCGGGAGTACCCGGGTACTTC | CASAPGLAGVPGYF
TRBJ2-3 | . | TRBD2 | TRBV5-8 | TGTGCCAGCAGCCCCTATGGGGGGGAAAGCACAGATACGCAGTATTTT | CASSPYGGESTDTQYF
TRBJ2-7 | . | TRBD2 | TRBV7-9 | TGTGCCAGCAGCGGACTAGCGGGAGGGCCGGTAGCCTACGAGCAGTACTTC | CASSGLAGGPVAYEQYF
TRBJ2-1 | . | TRBD2 | TRBV7-7 | TGTGCCAGCAGCAGCGGACTAGCGGGCTCCTACAATGAGCAGTTCTTC | CASSSGLAGSYNEQFF
TRBJ1-1 | . | . | TRBV7-9 | TGTGCCAGCAGCTTAGTCCAGGGGAACACTGAAGCTTTCTTT | CASSLVQGNTEAFF
TRBJ2-1 | . | TRBD2 | TRBV19 | TGTGCCAGTAGCTTGTTAGCGGGGTTGAGCTCCTACAATGAGCAGTTCTTC | CASSLLAGLSSYNEQFF
TRBJ2-3 | . | . | TRBV5-6 | TGTGCCAGCAGCTTGGCGGGGCGGGGAAGCACAGATACGCAGTATTTT | CASSLAGRGSTDTQYF
TRBJ1-5 | . | TRBD1 | TRBV6-6 | TGTGCCAGCAGTTACGGACAGGGAGGGCCCCAGCATTTT | CASSYGQGGPQHF
TRBJ2-7 | . | . | TRBV2 | TGTGCCAGCAGTCACCCTGAGAGGGGGGGCGGAAGCTCCTACGAGCAGTACTTC | CASSHPERGGGSSYEQYF
TRBJ1-1 | . | . | TRBV29-1 | TGCAGCGCCGGAGAAGCAATGAACACTGAAGCTTTCTTT | CSAGEAMNTEAFF
TRBJ1-2 | . | . | TRBV7-9 | TGTGCCAGCAGCGGAGAGTATGGCTACACCTTC | CASSGEYGYTF
TRBJ1-5 | . | . | TRBV6-5 | TGTGCCAGCGGCGTGGGGGGGGATCAGCCCCAGCATTTT | CASGVGGDQPQHF
TRBJ1-2 | . | . | TRBV6-5 | TGTGCCAGCAGTTATCGTACAGGGTGGGACTATGGCTACACCTTC | CASSYRTGWDYGYTF